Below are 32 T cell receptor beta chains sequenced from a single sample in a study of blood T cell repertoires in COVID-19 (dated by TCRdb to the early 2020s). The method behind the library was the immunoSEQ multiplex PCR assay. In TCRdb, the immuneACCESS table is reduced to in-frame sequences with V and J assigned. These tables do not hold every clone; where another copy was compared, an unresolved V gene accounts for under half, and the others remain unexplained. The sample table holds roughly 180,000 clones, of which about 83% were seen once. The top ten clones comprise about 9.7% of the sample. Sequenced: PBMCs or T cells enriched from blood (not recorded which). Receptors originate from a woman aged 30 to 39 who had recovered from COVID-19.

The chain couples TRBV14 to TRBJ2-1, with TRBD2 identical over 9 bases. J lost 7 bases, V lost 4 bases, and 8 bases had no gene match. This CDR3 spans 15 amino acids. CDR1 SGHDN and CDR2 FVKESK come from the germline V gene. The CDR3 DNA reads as TGTGCCAGCAGCCCCGCGGGAGGGCTAGGAAATGAGCAGTTCTTC. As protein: CASSPAGGLGNEQFF.

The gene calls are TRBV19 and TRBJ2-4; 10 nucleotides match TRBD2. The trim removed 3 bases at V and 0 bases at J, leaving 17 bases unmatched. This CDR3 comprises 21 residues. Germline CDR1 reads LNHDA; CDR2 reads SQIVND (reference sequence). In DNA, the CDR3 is TGTGCCAGTAGTATTTATGGGCCTACTAGCGGGGCCGCCCTAGCCAAAAACATTCAGTACTTC. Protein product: CASSIYGPTSGAALAKNIQYF. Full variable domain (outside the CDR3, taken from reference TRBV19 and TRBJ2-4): DGGITQSPKYLFRKEGQNVTLSCEQNLNHDAMYWYRQDPGQGLRLIYYSQIVNDFQKGDIAEGYSVSREKKESFPLTVTSAQKNPTAFYLCASSIYGPTSGAALAKNIQYFGAGTRLSVL.

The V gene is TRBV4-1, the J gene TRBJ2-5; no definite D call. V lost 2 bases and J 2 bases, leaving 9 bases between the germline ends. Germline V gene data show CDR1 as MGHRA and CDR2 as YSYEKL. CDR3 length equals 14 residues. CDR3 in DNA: TGCGCCAGCAGCCAATGGGCAGGTCAAGAGACCCAGTACTTC. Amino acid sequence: CASSQWAGQETQYF.

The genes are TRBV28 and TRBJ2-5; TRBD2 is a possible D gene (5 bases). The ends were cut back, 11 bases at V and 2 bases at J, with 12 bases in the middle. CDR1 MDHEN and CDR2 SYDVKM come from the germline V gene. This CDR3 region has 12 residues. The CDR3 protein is CAATTTQETQYF. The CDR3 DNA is TGTGCCGCAACGACTACACAAGAGACCCAGTACTTC.

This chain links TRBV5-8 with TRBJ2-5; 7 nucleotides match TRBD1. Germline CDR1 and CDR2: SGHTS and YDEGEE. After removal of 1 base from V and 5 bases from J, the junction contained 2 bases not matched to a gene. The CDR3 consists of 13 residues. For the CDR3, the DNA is TGTGCCAGCAGCTTGCAGGGGGACGAGACCCAGTACTTC. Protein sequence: CASSLQGDETQYF.

CDR3 DNA sequence: TGTGCCAGCAGTCCAACGACAGTGAACACCGGGGAGCTGTTTTTT. Protein sequence: CASSPTTVNTGELFF. This rearrangement joins TRBV28 to TRBJ2-2; maybe TRBD1 (5 bases). From germline, CDR1 is MDHEN and CDR2 SYDVKM. This CDR3 contains 15 residues. Between the trimmed V and J ends, which lost 5 bases and 1 base, there was a span of 11 bases.

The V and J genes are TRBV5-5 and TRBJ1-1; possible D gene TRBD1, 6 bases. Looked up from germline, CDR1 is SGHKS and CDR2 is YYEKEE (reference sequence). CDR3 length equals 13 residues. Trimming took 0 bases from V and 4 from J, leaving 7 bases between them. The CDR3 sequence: CASSLAGVTEAFF. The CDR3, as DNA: TGTGCCAGCAGCTTGGCAGGGGTCACTGAAGCTTTCTTT.

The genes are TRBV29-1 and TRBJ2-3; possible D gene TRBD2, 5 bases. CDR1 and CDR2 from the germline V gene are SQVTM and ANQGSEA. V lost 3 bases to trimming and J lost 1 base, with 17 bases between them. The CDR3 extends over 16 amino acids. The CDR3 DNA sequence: TGCAGCGTTGACCTGACGTCCGGGATCGGCACAGATACGCAGTATTTT. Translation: CSVDLTSGIGTDTQYF.

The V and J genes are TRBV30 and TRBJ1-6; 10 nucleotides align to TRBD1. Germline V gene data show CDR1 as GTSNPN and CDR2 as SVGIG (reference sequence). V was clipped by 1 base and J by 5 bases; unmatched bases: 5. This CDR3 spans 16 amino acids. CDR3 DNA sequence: TGTGCCTGGAGTGCCTCGGGACAGGGGAATAATTCACCCCTCCACTTT. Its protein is CAWSASGQGNNSPLHF.

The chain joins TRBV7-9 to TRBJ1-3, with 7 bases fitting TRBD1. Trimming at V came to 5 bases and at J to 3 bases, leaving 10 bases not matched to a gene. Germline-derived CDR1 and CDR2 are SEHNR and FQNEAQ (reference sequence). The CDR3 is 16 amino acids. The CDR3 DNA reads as TGTGCCAGCAGCCCAGAATACAGGGGAGATGGAAACACCATATATTTT. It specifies CASSPEYRGDGNTIYF.

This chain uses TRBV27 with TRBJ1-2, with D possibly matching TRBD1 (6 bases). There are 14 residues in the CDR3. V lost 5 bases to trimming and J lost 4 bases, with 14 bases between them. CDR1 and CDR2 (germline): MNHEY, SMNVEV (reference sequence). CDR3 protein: CASSSTTGIYGYTF. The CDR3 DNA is TGTGCCAGCAGTAGCACAACAGGGATCTATGGCTACACCTTC.

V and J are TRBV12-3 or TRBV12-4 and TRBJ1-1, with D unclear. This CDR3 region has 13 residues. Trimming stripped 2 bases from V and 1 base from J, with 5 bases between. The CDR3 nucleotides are TGTGCCAGCAGTTTACCGCGGAACACTGAAGCTTTCTTT. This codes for CASSLPRNTEAFF.

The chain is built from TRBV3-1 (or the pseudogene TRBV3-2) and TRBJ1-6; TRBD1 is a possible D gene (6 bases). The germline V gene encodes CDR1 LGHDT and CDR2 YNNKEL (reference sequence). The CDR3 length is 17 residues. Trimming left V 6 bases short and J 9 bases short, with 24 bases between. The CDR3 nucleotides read TGTGCCAGCAGTCCAAACGGACAGTCTCTAGCCGCTTCACCCCTCCACTTT. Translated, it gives CASSPNGQSLAASPLHF.

The CDR3 nucleotides are TGTGCCAGCAGCTTGGGGGACACCGCCTACGAGCAGTACTTC. This gives the protein CASSLGDTAYEQYF. The chain recombines TRBV5-4 with TRBJ2-7; weak D call: TRBD1 (6 bases). Trimming took 0 bases from V and 2 from J, leaving 9 bases between them. From germline, CDR1 is SGHNT and CDR2 YYREEE (reference sequence). This CDR3 comprises 14 residues.

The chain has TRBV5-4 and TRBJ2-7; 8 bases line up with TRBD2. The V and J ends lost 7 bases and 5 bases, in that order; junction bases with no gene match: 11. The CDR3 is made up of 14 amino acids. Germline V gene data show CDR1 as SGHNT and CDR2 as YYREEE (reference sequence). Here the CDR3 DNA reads TGTGCCAGCTCCAAAGCGGGAGTGATAAACGAGCAGTACTTC. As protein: CASSKAGVINEQYF. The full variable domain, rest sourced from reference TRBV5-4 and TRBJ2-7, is ETGVTQSPTHLIKTRGQQVTLRCSSQSGHNTVSWYQQALGQGPQFIFQYYREEENGRGNFPPRFSGLQFPNYSSELNVNALELDDSALYLCASSKAGVINEQYFGPGTRLTVT.

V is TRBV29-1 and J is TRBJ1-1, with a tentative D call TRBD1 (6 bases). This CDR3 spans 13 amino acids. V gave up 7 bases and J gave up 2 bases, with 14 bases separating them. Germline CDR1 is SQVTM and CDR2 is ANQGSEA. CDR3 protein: CSANQGGNTEAFF. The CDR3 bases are TGCAGCGCGAACCAAGGGGGTAACACTGAAGCTTTCTTT.

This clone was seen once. The CDR3: CASSTRDSSTDTQYF. For the CDR3, the DNA is TGTGCCAGCAGTACACGGGACAGTAGCACAGATACGCAGTATTTT. The chain links TRBV2 to TRBJ2-3, with 7 bases matching TRBD1. Losses at the gene ends were 5 bases for V and 0 bases for J; bases not matched to a gene: 5. Germline V gene sequence: CDR1 SNHLY, CDR2 FYNNEI. The CDR3 extends over 15 amino acids.

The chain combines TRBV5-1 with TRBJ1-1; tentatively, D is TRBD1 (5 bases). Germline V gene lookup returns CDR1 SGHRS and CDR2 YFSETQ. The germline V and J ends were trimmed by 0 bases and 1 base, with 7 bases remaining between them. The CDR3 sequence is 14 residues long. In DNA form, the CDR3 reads TGCGCCAGCAGCTTGGTTAGGGGGAACACTGAAGCTTTCTTT. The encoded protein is CASSLVRGNTEAFF.

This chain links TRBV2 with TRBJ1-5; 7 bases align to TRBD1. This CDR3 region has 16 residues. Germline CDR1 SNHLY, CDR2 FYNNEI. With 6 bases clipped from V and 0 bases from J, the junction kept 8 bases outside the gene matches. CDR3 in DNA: TGTGCCAGCAGGAGGGACAGAAAATATAGCAATCAGCCCCAGCATTTT. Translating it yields CASRRDRKYSNQPQHF.

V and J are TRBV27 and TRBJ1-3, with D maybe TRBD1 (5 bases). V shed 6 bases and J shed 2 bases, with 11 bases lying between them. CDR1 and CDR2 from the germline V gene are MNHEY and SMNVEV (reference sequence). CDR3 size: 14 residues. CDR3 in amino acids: CASRVVTAGNTIYF. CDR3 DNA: TGTGCCAGCAGGGTTGTGACAGCTGGAAACACCATATATTTT.

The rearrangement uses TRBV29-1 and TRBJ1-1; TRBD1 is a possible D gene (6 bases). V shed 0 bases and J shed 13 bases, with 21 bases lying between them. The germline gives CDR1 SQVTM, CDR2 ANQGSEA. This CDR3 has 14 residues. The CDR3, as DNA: TGCAGCGTTGAAGATCGGAGCAGGGGCATACGGGTTTTCTTT. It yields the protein CSVEDRSRGIRVFF. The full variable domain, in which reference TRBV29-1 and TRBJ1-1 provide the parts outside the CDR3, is SAVISQKPSRDICQRGTSLTIQCQVDSQVTMMFWYRQQPGQSLTLIATANQGSEATYESGFVIDKFPISRPNLTFSTLTVSNMSPEDSSIYLCSVEDRSRGIRVFFGQGTRLTVV.

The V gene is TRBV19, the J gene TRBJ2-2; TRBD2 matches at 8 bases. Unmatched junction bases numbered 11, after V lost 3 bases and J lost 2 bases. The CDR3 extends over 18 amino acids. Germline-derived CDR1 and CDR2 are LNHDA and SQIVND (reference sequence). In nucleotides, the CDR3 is TGTGCCAGTAGTATTTTAGGCGGGAGGACAATTAACACCGGGGAGCTGTTTTTT. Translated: CASSILGGRTINTGELFF.

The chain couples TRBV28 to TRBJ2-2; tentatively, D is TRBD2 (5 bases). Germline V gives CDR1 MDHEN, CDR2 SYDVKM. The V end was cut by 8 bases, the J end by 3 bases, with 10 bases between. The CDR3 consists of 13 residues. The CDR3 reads CASHFGDTGELFF. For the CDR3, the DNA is TGTGCCAGCCACTTCGGGGACACCGGGGAGCTGTTTTTT.

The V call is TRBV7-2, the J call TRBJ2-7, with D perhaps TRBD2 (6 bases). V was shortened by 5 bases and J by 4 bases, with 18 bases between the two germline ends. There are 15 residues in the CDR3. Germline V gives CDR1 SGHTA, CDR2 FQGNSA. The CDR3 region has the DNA TGTGCCAGCAGCCCCCTGGCTAGCGAATCATACGAGCAGTACTTC. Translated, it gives CASSPLASESYEQYF.

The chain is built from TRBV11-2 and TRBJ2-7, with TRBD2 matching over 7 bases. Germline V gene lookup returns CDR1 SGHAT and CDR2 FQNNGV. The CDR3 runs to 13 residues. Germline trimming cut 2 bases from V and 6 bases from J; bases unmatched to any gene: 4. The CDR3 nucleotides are TGTGCCAGCAGCTTACGCGGGAGAGGCGAGCAGTACTTC. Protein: CASSLRGRGEQYF.

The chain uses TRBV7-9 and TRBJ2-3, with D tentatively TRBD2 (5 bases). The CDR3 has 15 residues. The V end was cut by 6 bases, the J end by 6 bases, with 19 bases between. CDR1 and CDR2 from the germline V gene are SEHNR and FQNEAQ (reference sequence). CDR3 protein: CASRLISELGDTQYF. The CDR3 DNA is TGTGCCAGCAGACTCATTAGCGAACTAGGGGATACGCAGTATTTT.

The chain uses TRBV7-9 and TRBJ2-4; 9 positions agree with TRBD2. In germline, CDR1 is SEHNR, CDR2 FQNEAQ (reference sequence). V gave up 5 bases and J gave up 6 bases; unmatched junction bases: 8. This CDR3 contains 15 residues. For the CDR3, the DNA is TGTGCCAGCAGCACTAGGACAGCGGGAGGAAACATTCAGTACTTC. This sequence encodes CASSTRTAGGNIQYF.

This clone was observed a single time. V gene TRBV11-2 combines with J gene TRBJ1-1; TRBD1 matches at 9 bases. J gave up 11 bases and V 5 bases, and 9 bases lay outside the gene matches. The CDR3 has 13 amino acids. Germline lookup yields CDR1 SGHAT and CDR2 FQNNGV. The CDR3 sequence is CASSLDRGWEAFF. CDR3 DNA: TGTGCCAGCAGCCTGGACAGGGGCTGGGAGGCTTTCTTT.

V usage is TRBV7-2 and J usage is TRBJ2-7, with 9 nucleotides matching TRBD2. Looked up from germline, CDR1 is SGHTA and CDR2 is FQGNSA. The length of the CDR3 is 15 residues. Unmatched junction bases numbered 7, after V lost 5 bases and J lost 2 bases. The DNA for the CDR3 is TGTGCCAGCAGCCCTAACATAGCGGGAGCCTACGAGCAGTACTTC. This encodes CASSPNIAGAYEQYF.

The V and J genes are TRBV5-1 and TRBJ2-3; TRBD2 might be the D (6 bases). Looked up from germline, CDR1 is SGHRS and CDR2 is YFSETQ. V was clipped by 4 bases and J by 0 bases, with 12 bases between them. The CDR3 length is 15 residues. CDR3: CASSLPSASTDTQYF. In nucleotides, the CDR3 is TGCGCCAGCAGCCTCCCTAGCGCCAGCACAGATACGCAGTATTTT.

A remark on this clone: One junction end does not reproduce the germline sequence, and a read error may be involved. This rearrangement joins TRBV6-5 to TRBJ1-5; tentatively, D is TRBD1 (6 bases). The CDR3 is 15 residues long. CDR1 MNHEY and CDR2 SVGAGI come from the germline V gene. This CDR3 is CASSYSVGDNQAQHF. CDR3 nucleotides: TGTGCCAGCAGTTACTCGGTAGGGGACAATCAGGCCCAGCATTTT.

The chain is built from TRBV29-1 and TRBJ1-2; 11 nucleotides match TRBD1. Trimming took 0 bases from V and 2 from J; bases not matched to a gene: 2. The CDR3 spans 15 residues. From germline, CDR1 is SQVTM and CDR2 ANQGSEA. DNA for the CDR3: TGCAGCGTTGAAGATGGGACAGGGGGGAACTATGGCTACACCTTC. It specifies CSVEDGTGGNYGYTF. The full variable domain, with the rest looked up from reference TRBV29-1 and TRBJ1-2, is SAVISQKPSRDICQRGTSLTIQCQVDSQVTMMFWYRQQPGQSLTLIATANQGSEATYESGFVIDKFPISRPNLTFSTLTVSNMSPEDSSIYLCSVEDGTGGNYGYTFGSGTRLTVV.